These 8 T cell receptor beta chains were sequenced from one sample in a study of cytomegalovirus exposure and HLA in healthy donors. In the PCR, 60 Vbeta and 13 Jbeta primers were used. Produced via immunoSEQ multiplex PCR; TCRdb's table is partial and in-frame only. The table includes fewer than 150,000 clones, roughly three quarters detected once. Source material: PBMCs. These receptors all stem from a man in his fifties in good health and CMV-seropositive.

This chain joins TRBV7-2 and TRBJ2-1; TRBD2 matches at 10 bases. CDR3 length equals 15 residues. Trimming took 6 bases from V and 7 from J; bases not matched to a gene: 9. Germline CDR1 is SGHTA and CDR2 is FQGNSA. The DNA for the CDR3 is TGTGCCAGCAGTTCCACCGGGACTAGCGTTAATGAGCAGTTCTTC. Encoded protein: CASSSTGTSVNEQFF.

CDR3 in DNA: TGCGCCAGCAGCTTGTATAGCGGAGAATACAATGAGCAGTTCTTC. It is translated as CASSLYSGEYNEQFF. The chain recombines TRBV5-1 with TRBJ2-1, with D possibly being TRBD2 (6 bases). V dropped 1 base and J dropped 4 bases, with 12 bases sitting between them. The CDR3 runs to 15 residues. Looked up from germline, CDR1 is SGHRS and CDR2 is YFSETQ. The full variable domain, in which reference TRBV5-1 and TRBJ2-1 provide the parts outside the CDR3, is KAGVTQTPRYLIKTRGQQVTLSCSPISGHRSVSWYQQTPGQGLQFLFEYFSETQRNKGNFPGRFSGRQFSNSRSEMNVSTLELGDSALYLCASSLYSGEYNEQFFGPGTRLTVL.

The chain has TRBV5-1 and TRBJ2-5, with unresolved D. CDR3 length equals 13 residues. The germline gives CDR1 SGHRS, CDR2 YFSETQ. V was pared by 0 bases and J by 2 bases, with 5 bases between. CDR3 sequence reads: CASSLGLQETQYF. CDR3 nucleotide sequence: TGCGCCAGCAGCTTGGGCCTACAAGAGACCCAGTACTTC.

The gene calls are TRBV5-4 and TRBJ2-3; 11 bases match TRBD2. V was clipped by 2 bases and J by 2 bases; unmatched bases: 4. Germline V gene data show CDR1 as SGHNT and CDR2 as YYREEE (reference sequence). This CDR3 has 16 residues. This CDR3 reads CASSFKLAGVTDTQYF. The CDR3 DNA is TGTGCCAGCAGCTTTAAACTAGCGGGAGTCACAGATACGCAGTATTTT. The whole variable domain, filled in from reference TRBV5-4 and TRBJ2-3, reads ETGVTQSPTHLIKTRGQQVTLRCSSQSGHNTVSWYQQALGQGPQFIFQYYREEENGRGNFPPRFSGLQFPNYSSELNVNALELDDSALYLCASSFKLAGVTDTQYFGPGTRLTVL.

The V and J genes are TRBV7-6 and TRBJ1-2; tentative D call: TRBD1 (5 bases). The CDR3 covers 15 residues. Germline V gene lookup returns CDR1 SGHVS and CDR2 FNYEAQ. The V gene lost 5 bases and the J gene lost 3 bases, with 16 bases spanning the gap. CDR3 amino acids: CASSPRARDYYGYTF. Written as DNA, the CDR3 is TGTGCCAGCAGCCCTAGAGCCAGGGATTACTATGGCTACACCTTC.

CDR3 in amino acids: CATSRAGGLRDEKLFF. The CDR3, as DNA: TGTGCCACCAGCAGAGCGGGGGGGTTGAGAGATGAAAAACTGTTTTTT. This chain links TRBV15 with TRBJ1-4; weak D call: TRBD1 (5 bases). The CDR3 has 16 amino acids. The germline gives CDR1 LNHNV, CDR2 YYDKDF (reference sequence). Trimming cost V 1 base and J 6 bases, with 15 bases left between them.

This clone was counted only a few times. This chain joins TRBV2 and TRBJ2-7, with D unclear. The V and J ends lost 5 bases and 3 bases respectively, with 8 bases between them. The germline V gene encodes CDR1 SNHLY and CDR2 FYNNEI. The CDR3 runs 12 residues. CDR3 residues: CASSLSDYEQYF. The CDR3 DNA follows: TGTGCCAGCAGTCTCAGTGACTACGAGCAGTACTTC.

This clone occurred once. The chain joins TRBV2 to TRBJ1-2, with a tentative D call TRBD1 (5 bases). CDR1 SNHLY and CDR2 FYNNEI come from the germline V gene. CDR3 length equals 15 residues. With 3 bases removed from V and 4 bases from J, the gap between germline ends came to 15 bases. The CDR3 spells CASSEVGQGLYGYTF. DNA of the CDR3: TGTGCCAGCAGTGAGGTCGGGCAGGGACTCTATGGCTACACCTTC.